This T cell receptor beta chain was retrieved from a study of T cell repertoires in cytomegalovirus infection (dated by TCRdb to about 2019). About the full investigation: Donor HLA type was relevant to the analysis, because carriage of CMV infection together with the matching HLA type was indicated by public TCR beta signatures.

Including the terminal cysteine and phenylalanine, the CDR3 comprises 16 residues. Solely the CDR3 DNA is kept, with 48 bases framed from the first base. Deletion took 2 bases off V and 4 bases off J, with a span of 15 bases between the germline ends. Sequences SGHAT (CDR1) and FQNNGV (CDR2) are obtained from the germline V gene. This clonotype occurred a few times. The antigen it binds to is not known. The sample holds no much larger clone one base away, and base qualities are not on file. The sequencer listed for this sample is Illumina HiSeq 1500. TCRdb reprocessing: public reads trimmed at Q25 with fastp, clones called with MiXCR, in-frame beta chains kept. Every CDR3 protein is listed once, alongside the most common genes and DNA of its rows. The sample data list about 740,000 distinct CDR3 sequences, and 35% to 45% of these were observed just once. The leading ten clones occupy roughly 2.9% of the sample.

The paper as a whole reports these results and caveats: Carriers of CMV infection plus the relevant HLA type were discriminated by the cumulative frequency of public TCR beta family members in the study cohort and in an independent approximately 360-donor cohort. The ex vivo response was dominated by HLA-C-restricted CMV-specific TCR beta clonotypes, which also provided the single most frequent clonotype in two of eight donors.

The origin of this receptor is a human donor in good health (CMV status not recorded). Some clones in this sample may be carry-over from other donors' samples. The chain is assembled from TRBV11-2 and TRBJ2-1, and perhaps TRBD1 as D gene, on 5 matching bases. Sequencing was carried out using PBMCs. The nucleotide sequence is TGTGCCAGCAGCTTATTCGGCAGGGTAGCTTACAATGAGCAGTTCTTC. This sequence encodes CASSLFGRVAYNEQFF. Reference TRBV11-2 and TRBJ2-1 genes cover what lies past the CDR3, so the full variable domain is EAGVAQSPRYKIIEKRQSVAFWCNPISGHATLYWYQQILGQGPKLLIQFQNNGVVDDSQLPKDRFSAERLKGVDSTLKIQPAKLEDSAVYLCASSLFGRVAYNEQFFGPGTRLTVL.